This T cell receptor beta chain stems from a study of shared clonotypes between healthy human individuals. Germline values: CDR1 LGHNA, CDR2 YNFKEQ. J gave up 3 bases and V 1 base, and 7 bases lay outside the gene matches. The CDR3 consists of 16 residues. The data were produced by immunoSEQ multiplex PCR, yet TCRdb's version contains in-frame clones alone and is incomplete. The profile shows about 490,000 clones, 60% to 80% of them singletons. The J gene is TRBJ1-2, the V gene TRBV4-2; 8 bases align to TRBD1. Sequenced input: PBMCs. This TCR derives from a woman aged 35 to 49 in good health. Some clones in this sample may be carry-over from other donors' samples. The CDR3 nucleotides are TGTGCCAGCAGCCAAGCCTCGGGGACAGGCGACTATGGCTACACCTTC. This gives the protein CASSQASGTGDYGYTF.